This TCR beta chain was found in a study of OX40 agonist ivuxolimab in advanced cancers. There are 14 residues in the CDR3. Germline-derived CDR1 and CDR2 are LGHNA and YNFKEQ. The V and J ends lost 1 base and 0 bases respectively, with 5 bases between them. Here immunoSEQ multiplex PCR was the method, and the copy in TCRdb shows in-frame clones only, minus some. In the table there are about 71,000 clones, about three quarters of which are singletons. The clonotype was recovered from an adult with an advanced solid tumor such as melanoma, head and neck, liver or kidney cancer. The sample was CD4+ or CD8+ T cells sorted from blood, taken in a trial of the OX40 agonist ivuxolimab. J is TRBJ2-3 and V is TRBV4-2; D gene uncertain. CDR3 DNA: TGTGCCAGCAGCCAAGGACCTAGCACAGATACGCAGTATTTT. Amino acid sequence: CASSQGPSTDTQYF.